The 20 T cell receptor beta chains presented below share a single source sample, sequenced in a study of OX40 agonist ivuxolimab in advanced cancers. The library was made by the immunoSEQ multiplex PCR assay. TCRdb stores this immuneACCESS table with in-frame sequences only. Part of the clones is absent; in the studies checked, under half of the shortfall reflects unresolved V genes, and no reason is known for the rest. In all, the sample holds some 14,000 clones, and 60% to 80% of those were seen once. About 32% of the sample goes to the ten largest clones. The sequencing here drew on CD4+ or CD8+ T cells sorted from blood, taken in a trial of the OX40 agonist ivuxolimab. All receptors derive from an adult with an advanced solid tumor such as melanoma, head and neck, liver or kidney cancer.

The chain joins TRBV4-1 to TRBJ2-4; unclear D gene. Trimming took off 3 bases at V and 2 bases at J, with 11 bases between the two ends. The V gene's germline CDR1 is MGHRA and CDR2 YSYEKL. CDR3 size: 15 residues. The CDR3 nucleotides are TGCGCCAGCAGCCACTCACGAGTTTCCAAAAACATTCAGTACTTC. Its translation is CASSHSRVSKNIQYF.

The V call is TRBV4-1, the J call TRBJ2-5; 8 bases are shared with TRBD1. The germline gives CDR1 MGHRA, CDR2 YSYEKL. Germline trimming cut 0 bases from V and 3 bases from J; bases unmatched to any gene: 3. The CDR3 runs 15 residues. The DNA for the CDR3 is TGCGCCAGCAGCCAAGATCTGACAGGGGAAGAGACCCAGTACTTC. Translating it yields CASSQDLTGEETQYF.

The sample holds a few counts of this clone. Other DNA sequences of this sample code for an identical CDR3. The chain recombines TRBV9 with TRBJ1-2; a possible D gene is TRBD1 (5 bases). Trimming took off 0 bases at V and 3 bases at J, with 6 bases between the two ends. Germline V CDR1 and CDR2: SGDLS, YYNGEE. This CDR3 spans 13 amino acids. The CDR3 bases are TGTGCCAGCAGCGTAGGGGGCGACTATGGCTACACCTTC. It translates to CASSVGGDYGYTF.

This chain joins TRBV11-3 and TRBJ2-2; 7 bases map to TRBD1. V was pared by 4 bases and J by 0 bases, with 5 bases of the junction left unmatched. The CDR3 is 16 residues long. Germline values: CDR1 SGHNT, CDR2 YENEEA. The CDR3 sequence: CASSSGTATNTGELFF. CDR3 sequence (DNA): TGTGCCAGCAGCTCCGGGACAGCGACGAACACCGGGGAGCTGTTTTTT.

This rearrangement joins TRBV30 to TRBJ1-2; possible D gene TRBD1, 6 bases. Germline lookup yields CDR1 GTSNPN and CDR2 SVGIG (reference sequence). This CDR3 has 15 amino acids. V dropped 3 bases and J dropped 7 bases, with 21 bases sitting between them. The CDR3 DNA is TGTGCCTGGAGCTCCCCGGCCGGGGGCTTTTTTGGCTACACCTTC. Its protein product is CAWSSPAGGFFGYTF.

The chain employs TRBV19 and TRBJ1-5; D is unresolved. The germline V gene has CDR1 LNHDA and CDR2 SQIVND (reference sequence). V lost 5 bases and J 13 bases, leaving 12 bases between the germline ends. The CDR3 consists of 11 residues. The CDR3 protein is CASSLDAAQHF. CDR3 DNA: TGTGCCAGTAGTCTGGACGCCGCTCAGCATTTT.

This clone was found a few times. This chain links TRBV7-9 with TRBJ1-1; no firm D call. Trimming cost V 3 bases and J 1 base, with 0 bases left between them. Germline CDR1 is SEHNR and CDR2 is FQNEAQ (reference sequence). The CDR3 is 11 residues long. The CDR3 region is CASSLNTEAFF. CDR3 nucleotide sequence: TGTGCCAGCAGCTTGAACACTGAAGCTTTCTTT.

The genes are TRBV5-1 and TRBJ1-2; 10 bases are shared with TRBD1. The ends lost 2 bases at V and 6 bases at J; junction bases unmatched: 10. CDR1 and CDR2 (germline): SGHRS, YFSETQ. The CDR3 is 16 residues long. The CDR3 region has the DNA TGCGCCAGCAGCTTTGGGGCCACCGGGACAGGGGATGGCTACACCTTC. Translation: CASSFGATGTGDGYTF. The variable domain in full, with the rest retrieved from reference TRBV5-1 and TRBJ1-2, is KAGVTQTPRYLIKTRGQQVTLSCSPISGHRSVSWYQQTPGQGLQFLFEYFSETQRNKGNFPGRFSGRQFSNSRSEMNVSTLELGDSALYLCASSFGATGTGDGYTFGSGTRLTVV.

This clone was detected only once. The chain combines TRBV7-7 with TRBJ2-2, with D possibly being TRBD1 or TRBD2 (7 bases each). CDR3 length: 17 amino acids. Germline values: CDR1 SSHAT, CDR2 FNYEAQ (reference sequence). Trimming cost V 2 bases and J 7 bases, with 20 bases left between them. CDR3 in amino acids: CASSLSSGTASIGELFF. CDR3 nucleotide sequence: TGTGCCAGCAGCTTATCCAGCGGGACAGCCTCTATCGGGGAGCTGTTTTTT.

J is TRBJ1-5 and V is TRBV7-6, with 9 bases lining up with TRBD1. This CDR3 region has 18 residues. V shed 4 bases, J shed 0 bases, and the junction held 10 bases outside the gene matches. Germline V gene data show CDR1 as SGHVS and CDR2 as FNYEAQ. DNA of the CDR3: TGTGCCAGCAGCTCAGTAACCGGGACAGGGTATAGCAATCAGCCCCAGCATTTT. This encodes CASSSVTGTGYSNQPQHF.

This chain joins TRBV18 and TRBJ1-2; 7 bases line up with TRBD1. Germline V gene data show CDR1 as KGHSH and CDR2 as LQKENI. This CDR3 is 15 amino acids long. Unmatched junction bases numbered 7, after V lost 2 bases and J lost 4 bases. The DNA for the CDR3 is TGTGCCAGCTCACCAGAAGTGGACAGGAGCTATGGCTACACCTTC. It yields the protein CASSPEVDRSYGYTF.

This clone came up once. The CDR3 DNA follows: TGTGCCAGCAGCCGCATAGCGAATACTGGAAACACCATATATTTT. Its translation is CASSRIANTGNTIYF. The chain uses TRBV27 and TRBJ1-3; D remains unclear. CDR1 is MNHEY, CDR2 SMNVEV, per germline (reference sequence). Trimming took off 6 bases at V and 2 bases at J, with 14 bases between the two ends. The CDR3 is made up of 15 amino acids.

The chain employs TRBV6-1 and TRBJ1-1, with D perhaps matching TRBD1 (5 bases). Germline-derived CDR1 and CDR2 are MNHNS and SASEGT. Trimming removed 2 bases at V and 1 base at J, with 8 bases between. This CDR3 comprises 14 residues. The CDR3 DNA follows: TGTGCCAGCAGTGAAAGGGGAGAGAACACTGAAGCTTTCTTT. Amino acids: CASSERGENTEAFF.

The chain joins TRBV19 to TRBJ1-5; D call uncertain. Germline assignment: CDR1 LNHDA and CDR2 SQIVND (reference sequence). V gave up 0 bases and J gave up 6 bases, with 6 bases separating them. The CDR3 loop spans 13 amino acids. The CDR3 is CASSIDPGQPQHF. CDR3 nucleotides: TGTGCCAGTAGTATAGACCCTGGTCAGCCCCAGCATTTT.

The rearrangement links TRBV7-9 to TRBJ2-1, with D hard to call. The V and J ends lost 1 base and 0 bases respectively, with 10 bases between them. The CDR3 sequence is 16 residues long. Looked up from germline, CDR1 is SEHNR and CDR2 is FQNEAQ (reference sequence). The CDR3 here is CASSLGPESSYNEQFF. CDR3 DNA: TGTGCCAGCAGCTTAGGCCCGGAGAGCTCCTACAATGAGCAGTTCTTC.

The chain carries TRBV4-3 and TRBJ2-1, with 9 bases aligning to TRBD1. Germline V gene sequence: CDR1 LGHNA, CDR2 YSLEER. J lost 4 bases, V lost 4 bases, and 5 bases had no gene match. This CDR3 spans 15 amino acids. The CDR3: CASSLTGTGYNEQFF. In DNA form, the CDR3 reads TGCGCCAGCAGCCTAACCGGGACAGGGTACAATGAGCAGTTCTTC.

The gene calls are TRBV6-1 and TRBJ2-7; possible D gene TRBD2, 5 bases. The CDR3 is made up of 13 amino acids. Germline V lookup: CDR1 MNHNS, CDR2 SASEGT. The V end was cut by 9 bases, the J end by 0 bases, with 12 bases between. The DNA for the CDR3 is TGTGCCAGTGGAGGTTCGAGCTCCTACGAGCAGTACTTC. This encodes CASGGSSSYEQYF.

The rearrangement links TRBV7-9 to TRBJ2-1, with 9 bases matching TRBD2. Losses at the gene ends were 7 bases for V and 5 bases for J; bases not matched to a gene: 12. This CDR3 is 16 amino acids long. Germline CDR1 is SEHNR and CDR2 is FQNEAQ (reference sequence). CDR3 protein: CASTKRISGGNNEQFF. CDR3 in DNA: TGTGCCAGCACTAAACGAATTAGCGGGGGCAACAATGAGCAGTTCTTC.

This sequence joins TRBV27 and TRBJ2-7, with D uncertain. V was shortened by 0 bases and J by 0 bases, with 12 bases between the two germline ends. The CDR3 length is 16 residues. CDR1 and CDR2 (germline): MNHEY, SMNVEV (reference sequence). DNA of the CDR3: TGTGCCAGCAGTTTATCGTCGCTTGTGAGCTCCTACGAGCAGTACTTC. Protein product: CASSLSSLVSSYEQYF.

Judged by abundance, this clone is medium-sized. The chain uses TRBV2 and TRBJ1-6, with D possibly being TRBD1 (6 bases). Trimming took 8 bases from V and 3 from J, leaving 8 bases between them. From germline, CDR1 is SNHLY and CDR2 FYNNEI. The CDR3 sequence is 13 residues long. CDR3 in amino acids: CASLGGYNSPLHF. CDR3 sequence (DNA): TGTGCCAGCTTAGGGGGCTATAATTCACCCCTCCACTTT.